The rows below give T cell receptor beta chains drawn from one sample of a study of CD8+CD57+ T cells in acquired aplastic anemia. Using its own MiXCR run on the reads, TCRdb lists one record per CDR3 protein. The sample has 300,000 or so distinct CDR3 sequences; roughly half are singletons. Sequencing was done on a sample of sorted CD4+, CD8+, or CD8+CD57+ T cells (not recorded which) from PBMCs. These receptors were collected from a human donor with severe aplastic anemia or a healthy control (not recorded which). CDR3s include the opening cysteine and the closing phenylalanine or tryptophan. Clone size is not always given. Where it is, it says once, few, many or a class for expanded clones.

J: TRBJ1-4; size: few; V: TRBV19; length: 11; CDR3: CASRTGEKLFF
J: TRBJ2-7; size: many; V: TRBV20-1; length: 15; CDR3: CSARAPLGGTHEQYF
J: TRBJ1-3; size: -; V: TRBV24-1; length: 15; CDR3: CATSDGTGSRNTIYF
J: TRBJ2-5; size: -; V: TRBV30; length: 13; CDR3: CAWSVRAQETQYF
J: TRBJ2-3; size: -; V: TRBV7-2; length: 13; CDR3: CASSRDLTDTQYF
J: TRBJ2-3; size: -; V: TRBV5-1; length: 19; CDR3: CASSSALWAGGGHTDTQYF
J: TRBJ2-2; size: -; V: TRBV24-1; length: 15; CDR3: CATTTIAETRGELLF
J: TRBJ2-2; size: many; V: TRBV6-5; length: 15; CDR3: CASTGVPDNTGELFF
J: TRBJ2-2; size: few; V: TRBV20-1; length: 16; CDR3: CSARDGTSGNTGELFF
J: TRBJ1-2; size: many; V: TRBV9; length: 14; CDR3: CASSVDDRDYGYTF
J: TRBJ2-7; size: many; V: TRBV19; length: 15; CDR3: CASSKGTAGRREQYF